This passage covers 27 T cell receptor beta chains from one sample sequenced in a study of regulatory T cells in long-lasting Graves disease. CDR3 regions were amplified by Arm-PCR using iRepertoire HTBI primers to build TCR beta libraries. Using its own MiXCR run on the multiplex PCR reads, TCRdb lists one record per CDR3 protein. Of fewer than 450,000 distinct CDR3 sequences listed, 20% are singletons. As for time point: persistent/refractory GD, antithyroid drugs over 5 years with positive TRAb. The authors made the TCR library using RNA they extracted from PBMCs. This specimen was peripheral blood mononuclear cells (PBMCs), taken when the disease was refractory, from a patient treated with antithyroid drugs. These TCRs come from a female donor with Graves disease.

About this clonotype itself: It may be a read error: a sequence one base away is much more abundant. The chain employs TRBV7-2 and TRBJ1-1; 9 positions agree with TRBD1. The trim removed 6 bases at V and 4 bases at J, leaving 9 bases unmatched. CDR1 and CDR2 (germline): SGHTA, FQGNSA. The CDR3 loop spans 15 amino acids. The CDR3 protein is CASRKGQGRSTEAFF. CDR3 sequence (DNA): TGTGCCAGCAGGAAGGGACAGGGTAGGAGCACTGAAGCTTTCTTT.

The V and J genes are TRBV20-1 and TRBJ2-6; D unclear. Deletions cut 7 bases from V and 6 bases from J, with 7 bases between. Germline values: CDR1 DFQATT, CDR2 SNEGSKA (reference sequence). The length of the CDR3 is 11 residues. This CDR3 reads CSGMEANVLTF. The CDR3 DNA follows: TGCAGTGGCATGGAGGCCAACGTCCTGACTTTC.

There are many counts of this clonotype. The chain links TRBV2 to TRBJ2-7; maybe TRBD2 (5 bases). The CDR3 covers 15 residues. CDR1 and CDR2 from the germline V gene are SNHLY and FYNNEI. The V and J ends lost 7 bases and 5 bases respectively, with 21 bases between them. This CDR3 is CASTQRASSADEQYF. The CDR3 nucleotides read TGTGCCAGCACCCAAAGGGCTAGCAGCGCGGACGAGCAGTACTTC.

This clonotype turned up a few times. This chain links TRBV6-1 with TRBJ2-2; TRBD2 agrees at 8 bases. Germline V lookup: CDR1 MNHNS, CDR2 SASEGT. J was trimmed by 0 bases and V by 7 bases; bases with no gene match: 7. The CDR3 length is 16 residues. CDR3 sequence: CASNTGGLANTGELFF. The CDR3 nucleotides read TGTGCCAGCAACACTGGGGGACTAGCGAACACCGGGGAGCTGTTTTTT.

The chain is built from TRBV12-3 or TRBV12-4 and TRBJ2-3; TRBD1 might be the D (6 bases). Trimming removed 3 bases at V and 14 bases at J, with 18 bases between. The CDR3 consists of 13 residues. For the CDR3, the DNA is TGTGCCAGCAGTTTTGCCCAGGGGAAGAAGGGGTATTTT. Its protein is CASSFAQGKKGYF.

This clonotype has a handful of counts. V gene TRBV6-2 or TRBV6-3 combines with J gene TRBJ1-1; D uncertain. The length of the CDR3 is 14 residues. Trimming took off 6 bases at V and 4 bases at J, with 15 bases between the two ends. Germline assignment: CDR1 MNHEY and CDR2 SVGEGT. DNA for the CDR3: TGTGCCAGCAGGGCGCCGACTTTGGGCACTGAAGCTTTCTTT. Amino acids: CASRAPTLGTEAFF.

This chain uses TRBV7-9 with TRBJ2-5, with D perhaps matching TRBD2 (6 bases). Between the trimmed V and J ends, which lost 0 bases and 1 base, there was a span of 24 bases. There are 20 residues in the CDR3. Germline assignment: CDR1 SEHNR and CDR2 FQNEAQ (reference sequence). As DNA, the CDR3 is TGTGCCAGCAGCTTAGCGCTAAAGAGTTATCTGAAGCGGGTCCAAGAGACCCAGTACTTC. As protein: CASSLALKSYLKRVQETQYF.

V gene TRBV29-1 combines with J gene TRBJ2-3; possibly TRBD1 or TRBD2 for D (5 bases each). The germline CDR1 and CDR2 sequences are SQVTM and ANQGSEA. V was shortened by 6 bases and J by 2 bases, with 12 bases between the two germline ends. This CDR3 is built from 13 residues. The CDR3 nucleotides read TGCAGCGTGGGGCGGGTACTCACAGATACGCAGTATTTT. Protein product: CSVGRVLTDTQYF.

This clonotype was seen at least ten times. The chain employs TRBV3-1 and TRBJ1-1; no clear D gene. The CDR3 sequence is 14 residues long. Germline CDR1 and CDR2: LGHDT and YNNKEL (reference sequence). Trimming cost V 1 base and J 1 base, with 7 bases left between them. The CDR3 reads CASSQGVQNTEAFF. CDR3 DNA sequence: TGTGCCAGCAGCCAAGGGGTCCAGAACACTGAAGCTTTCTTT.

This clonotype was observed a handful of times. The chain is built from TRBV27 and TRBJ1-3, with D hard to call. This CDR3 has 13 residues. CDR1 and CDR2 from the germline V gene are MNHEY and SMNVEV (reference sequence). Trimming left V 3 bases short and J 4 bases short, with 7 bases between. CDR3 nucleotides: TGTGCCAGCAGTTTTACCGAGGGAAACACCATATATTTT. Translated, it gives CASSFTEGNTIYF.

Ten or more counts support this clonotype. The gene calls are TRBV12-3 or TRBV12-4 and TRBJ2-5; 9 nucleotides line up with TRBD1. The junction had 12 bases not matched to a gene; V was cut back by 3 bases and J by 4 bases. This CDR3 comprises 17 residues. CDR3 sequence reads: CASSFGQGMGPGETQYF. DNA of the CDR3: TGTGCCAGCAGTTTCGGACAGGGGATGGGGCCGGGAGAGACCCAGTACTTC.

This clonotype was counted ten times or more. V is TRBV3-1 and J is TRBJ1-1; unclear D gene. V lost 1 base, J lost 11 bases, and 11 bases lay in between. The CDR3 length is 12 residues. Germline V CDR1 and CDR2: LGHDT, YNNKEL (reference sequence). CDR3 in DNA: TGTGCCAGCAGCCAAGTTGGAGGGTTTGCTTTCTTT. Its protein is CASSQVGGFAFF.

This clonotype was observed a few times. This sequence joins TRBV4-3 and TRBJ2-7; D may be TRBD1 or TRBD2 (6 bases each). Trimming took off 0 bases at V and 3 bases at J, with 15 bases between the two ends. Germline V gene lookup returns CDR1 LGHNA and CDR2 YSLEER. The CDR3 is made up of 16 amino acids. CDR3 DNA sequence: TGCGCCAGCAGCCAAGAGGTCCGGGGGCCCTACTACGAGCAGTACTTC. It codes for CASSQEVRGPYYEQYF.

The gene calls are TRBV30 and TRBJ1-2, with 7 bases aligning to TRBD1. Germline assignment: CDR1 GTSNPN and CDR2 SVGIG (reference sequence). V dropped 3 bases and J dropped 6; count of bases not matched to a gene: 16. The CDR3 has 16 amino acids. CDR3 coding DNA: TGTGCCTGGAGCCGAGGGGAGACAGGGTCAGTGGATGGCTACACCTTC. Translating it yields CAWSRGETGSVDGYTF.

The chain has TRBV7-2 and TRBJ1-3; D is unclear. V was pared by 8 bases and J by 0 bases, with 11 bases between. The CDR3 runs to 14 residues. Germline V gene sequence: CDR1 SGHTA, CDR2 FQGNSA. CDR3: CASGLTASGNTIYF. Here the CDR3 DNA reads TGTGCCAGCGGATTAACAGCCTCTGGAAACACCATATATTTT.

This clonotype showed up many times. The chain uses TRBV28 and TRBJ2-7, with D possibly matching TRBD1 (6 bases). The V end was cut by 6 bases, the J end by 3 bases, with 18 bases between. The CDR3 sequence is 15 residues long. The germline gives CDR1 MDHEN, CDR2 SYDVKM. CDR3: CASRFRDITSYEQYF. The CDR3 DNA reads TGTGCCAGCAGATTCCGGGACATTACAAGCTACGAGCAGTACTTC.

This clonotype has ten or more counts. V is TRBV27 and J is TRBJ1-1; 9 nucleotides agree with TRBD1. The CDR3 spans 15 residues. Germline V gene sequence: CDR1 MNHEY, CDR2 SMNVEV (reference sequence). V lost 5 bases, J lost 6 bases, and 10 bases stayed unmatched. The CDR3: CASSPWTGEVAEAFF. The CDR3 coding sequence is TGTGCCAGCAGTCCATGGACAGGGGAGGTTGCTGAAGCTTTCTTT.

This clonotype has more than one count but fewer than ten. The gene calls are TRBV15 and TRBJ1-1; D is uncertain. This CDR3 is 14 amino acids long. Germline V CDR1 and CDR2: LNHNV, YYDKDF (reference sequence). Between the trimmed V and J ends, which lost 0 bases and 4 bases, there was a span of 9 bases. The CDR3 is CATSRDAGITEAFF. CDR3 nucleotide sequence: TGTGCCACCAGCAGAGATGCGGGTATCACTGAAGCTTTCTTT.

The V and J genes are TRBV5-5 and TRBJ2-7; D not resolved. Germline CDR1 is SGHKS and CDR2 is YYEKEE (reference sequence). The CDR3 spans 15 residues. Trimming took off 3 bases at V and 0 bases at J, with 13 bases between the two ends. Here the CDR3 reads CASSSLEALSYEQYF. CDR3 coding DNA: TGTGCCAGCAGCTCCCTCGAGGCCCTCTCCTACGAGCAGTACTTC.

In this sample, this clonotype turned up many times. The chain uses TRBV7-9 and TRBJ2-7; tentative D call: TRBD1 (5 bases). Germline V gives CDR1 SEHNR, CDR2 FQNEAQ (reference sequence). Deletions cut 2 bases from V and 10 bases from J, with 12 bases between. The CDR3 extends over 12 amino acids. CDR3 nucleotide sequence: TGTGCCAGCAGCTTAAAGGTCGACAGTCAGTACTTC. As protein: CASSLKVDSQYF.

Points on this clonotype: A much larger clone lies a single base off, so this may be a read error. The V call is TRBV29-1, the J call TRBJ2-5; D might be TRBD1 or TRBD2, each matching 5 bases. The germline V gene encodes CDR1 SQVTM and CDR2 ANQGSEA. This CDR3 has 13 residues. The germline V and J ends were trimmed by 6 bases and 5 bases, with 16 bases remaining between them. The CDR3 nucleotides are TGCAGCGTAACCTGGGGACCTGGGGAGACCCAGTACTTC. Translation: CSVTWGPGETQYF.

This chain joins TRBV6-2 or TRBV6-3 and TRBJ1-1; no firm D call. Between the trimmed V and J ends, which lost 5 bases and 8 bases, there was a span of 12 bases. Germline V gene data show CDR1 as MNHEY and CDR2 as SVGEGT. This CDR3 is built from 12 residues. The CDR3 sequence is CASSNAVREAFF. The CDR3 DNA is TGTGCCAGCAGTAATGCCGTGAGGGAAGCTTTCTTT.

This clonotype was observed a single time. CDR3 sequence reads: CASTAGQSYEQYF. DNA for the CDR3: TGCGCCAGCACCGCCGGTCAGTCCTACGAGCAGTACTTC. The chain uses TRBV5-1 and TRBJ2-7; D is ambiguous. The V and J ends lost 6 bases and 1 base respectively, with 11 bases between them. The CDR3 covers 13 residues. Germline V gives CDR1 SGHRS, CDR2 YFSETQ.

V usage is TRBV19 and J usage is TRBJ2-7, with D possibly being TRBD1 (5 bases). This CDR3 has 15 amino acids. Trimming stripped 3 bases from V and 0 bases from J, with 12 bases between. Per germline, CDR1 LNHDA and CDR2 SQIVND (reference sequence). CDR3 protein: CASSMVGASSYEQYF. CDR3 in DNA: TGTGCCAGTAGTATGGTAGGGGCCAGCTCCTACGAGCAGTACTTC.

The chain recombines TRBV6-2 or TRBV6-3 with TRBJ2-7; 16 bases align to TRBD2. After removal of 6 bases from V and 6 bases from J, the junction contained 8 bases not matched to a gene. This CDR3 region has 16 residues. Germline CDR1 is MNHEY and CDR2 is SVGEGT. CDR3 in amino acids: CASSTGTSGRASEQYF. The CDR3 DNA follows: TGTGCCAGCAGCACCGGGACTAGCGGGAGGGCCAGCGAGCAGTACTTC.

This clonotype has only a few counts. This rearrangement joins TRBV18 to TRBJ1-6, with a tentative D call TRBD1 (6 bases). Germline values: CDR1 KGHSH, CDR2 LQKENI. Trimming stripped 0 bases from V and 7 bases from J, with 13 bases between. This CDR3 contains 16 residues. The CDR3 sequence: CASSPPTGAGNSPLHF. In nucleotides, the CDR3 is TGTGCCAGCTCACCACCTACGGGGGCAGGAAATTCACCCCTCCACTTT.

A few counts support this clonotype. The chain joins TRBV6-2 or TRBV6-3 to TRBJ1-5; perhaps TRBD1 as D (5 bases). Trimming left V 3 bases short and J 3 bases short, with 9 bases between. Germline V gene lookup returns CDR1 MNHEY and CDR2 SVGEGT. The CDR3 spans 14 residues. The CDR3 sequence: CASSYGGNNQPQHF. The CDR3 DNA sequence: TGTGCCAGCAGTTATGGGGGTAACAATCAGCCCCAGCATTTT.